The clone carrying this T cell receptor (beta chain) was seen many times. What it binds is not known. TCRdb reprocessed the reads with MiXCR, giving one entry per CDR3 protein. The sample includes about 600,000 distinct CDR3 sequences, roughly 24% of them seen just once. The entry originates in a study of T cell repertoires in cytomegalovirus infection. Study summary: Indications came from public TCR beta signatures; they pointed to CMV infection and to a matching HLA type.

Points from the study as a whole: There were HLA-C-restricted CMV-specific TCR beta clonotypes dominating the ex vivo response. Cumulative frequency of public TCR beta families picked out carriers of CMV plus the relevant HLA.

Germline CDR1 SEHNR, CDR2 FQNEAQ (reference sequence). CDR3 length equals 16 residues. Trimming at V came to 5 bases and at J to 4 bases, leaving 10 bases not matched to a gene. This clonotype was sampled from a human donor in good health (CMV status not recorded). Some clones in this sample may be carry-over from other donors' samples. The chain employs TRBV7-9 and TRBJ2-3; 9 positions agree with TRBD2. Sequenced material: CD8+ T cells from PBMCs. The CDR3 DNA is TGTGCCAGCAGCCAATCGACTAGCGGAAGCTCAGATACGCAGTATTTT. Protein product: CASSQSTSGSSDTQYF.